These T cell receptor beta chains were read from a single sample in a study of blood T cell repertoires in COVID-19. Libraries were prepared by immunoSEQ multiplex PCR; TCRdb keeps only in-frame clonotypes and omits some of them. The table shows 300,000 to 350,000 clones, with roughly 86% occurring only once. The sample comprised PBMCs or T cells enriched from blood (not recorded which). The source of these receptors is a woman aged 25 to 45 who had been exposed to COVID-19. Both conserved end residues are part of each CDR3. Each record gives: J gene, D gene, clone size, CDR3 length, V gene, CDR3 protein, CDR3 DNA. A D gene is named only where the DNA matches it firmly. For some rows the clone size is stated as once, few or many, or as a class when expanded; others skip it.

TRBJ2-7	TRBD1	NA	14	TRBV2	CASIYRGEAYEQYF	TGTGCCAGTATCTACAGGGGTGAAGCCTACGAGCAGTACTTC
TRBJ2-7	NA	NA	14	TRBV10-3	CAISAGPESYEQYF	TGTGCCATCAGTGCGGGTCCCGAATCTTACGAGCAGTACTTC
TRBJ2-2	NA	NA	13	TRBV7-3	CASSRTSTGELFF	TGTGCCAGCAGTCGAACTAGTACGGGGGAGCTGTTTTTT
TRBJ1-3	TRBD1	once	17	TRBV11-2	CASSLGDRITSGNTIYF	TGTGCCAGCAGCTTAGGGGACAGGATCACCTCTGGAAACACCATATATTTT
TRBJ2-2	TRBD2	few	15	TRBV10-3	CAISGLAENTGELFF	TGTGCCATCAGTGGACTAGCGGAGAACACCGGGGAGCTGTTTTTT
TRBJ2-7	TRBD2	NA	16	TRBV7-6	CASSRGTSGSPYEQYF	TGTGCCAGCAGCCGTGGGACTAGCGGGAGCCCCTACGAGCAGTACTTC
TRBJ2-2	NA	NA	14	TRBV5-5	CASSLVWSGGELFF	TGTGCCAGCAGCTTGGTTTGGAGCGGCGGGGAGCTGTTTTTT
TRBJ2-7	TRBD1	NA	15	TRBV7-9	CASSLGTGVPYEQYF	TGTGCCAGCAGCTTAGGGACAGGGGTACCGTACGAGCAGTACTTC
TRBJ2-7	TRBD2	NA	15	TRBV28	CASSVTSGRDYEQYF	TGTGCCAGCAGCGTGACTAGCGGGAGAGACTACGAGCAGTACTTC
TRBJ2-2	NA	NA	19	TRBV9	CASSVYRGRGRTNTGELFF	TGTGCCAGCAGCGTATACCGCGGTCGTGGGAGGACGAACACCGGGGAGCTGTTTTTT
TRBJ2-7	NA	NA	15	TRBV19	CASSIDRDSVYEQYF	TGTGCCAGTAGTATAGACAGGGACTCCGTCTACGAGCAGTACTTC
TRBJ2-2	TRBD1	NA	17	TRBV18	CASSPGQGRANTGELFF	TGTGCCAGCTCACCCGGACAGGGTAGGGCGAACACCGGGGAGCTGTTTTTT
TRBJ2-1	TRBD2	NA	15	TRBV27	CASSNPGLLYNEQFF	TGTGCCAGCAGTAACCCGGGACTACTCTACAATGAGCAGTTCTTC
TRBJ2-5	NA	NA	13	TRBV7-3	CASSPTPRETQYF	TGTGCCAGCAGTCCTACCCCGAGGGAGACCCAGTACTTC
TRBJ2-7	NA	NA	14	TRBV7-8	CASSKTRPLDEQYF	TGTGCCAGCAGCAAGACTAGACCCCTAGACGAGCAGTACTTC
TRBJ1-5	NA	NA	14	TRBV3-1/TRBV3-2	CASSQGGGGQPQHF	TGTGCCAGCAGCCAGGGTGGGGGCGGCCAGCCCCAGCATTTT
TRBJ1-4	NA	NA	22	TRBV9	CASSPESGGANRWKLSNEKLFF	TGTGCCAGCAGCCCAGAGAGTGGGGGGGCAAACCGATGGAAATTATCAAATGAAAAACTGTTTTTT
TRBJ1-5	NA	NA	14	TRBV28	CASSHSYSNQPQHF	TGTGCCAGCAGTCATAGCTATAGCAATCAGCCCCAGCATTTT
TRBJ1-5	TRBD1	NA	14	TRBV19	CASSIDTGAGPQHF	TGTGCCAGTAGTATAGACACAGGGGCCGGGCCCCAGCATTTT
TRBJ2-7	NA	NA	15	TRBV2	CASSDVAEPSYEQYF	TGTGCCAGCAGTGACGTAGCAGAACCCTCCTACGAGCAGTACTTC
TRBJ2-3	NA	NA	14	TRBV9	CASSVVSGTDTQYF	TGTGCCAGCAGCGTAGTTAGCGGCACAGATACGCAGTATTTT
TRBJ1-2	NA	NA	14	TRBV24-1	CATSDSGGDYGYTF	TGTGCCACCAGTGATTCTGGGGGGGACTATGGCTACACCTTC
TRBJ1-1	TRBD1	NA	15	TRBV24-1	CATSDAGQGYTEAFF	TGTGCCACCAGTGATGCGGGACAGGGGTATACTGAAGCTTTCTTT
TRBJ1-2	NA	NA	11	TRBV6-5	CASSSFFGYTF	TGTGCCAGCAGTTCCTTCTTCGGCTACACCTTC
TRBJ2-7	NA	NA	13	TRBV27	CASSSDPGREQYF	TGTGCCAGCAGTTCAGACCCAGGGAGGGAGCAGTACTTC
TRBJ2-7	TRBD2	NA	13	TRBV7-3	CASSSPAGGRQYF	TGTGCCAGCAGCTCACCCGCGGGGGGGCGGCAGTACTTC
TRBJ2-7	NA	NA	18	TRBV5-6	CASGRTAWGAISSYEQYF	TGTGCCAGCGGCCGAACAGCTTGGGGAGCTATATCCTCCTACGAGCAGTACTTC
TRBJ1-4	TRBD1	NA	15	TRBV5-1	CASSSTGGTNEKLFF	TGCGCCAGCAGCTCCACAGGGGGGACTAATGAAAAACTGTTTTTT
TRBJ2-1	NA	NA	16	TRBV7-3	CASSLSASENYNEQFF	TGTGCCAGCAGCTTAAGTGCTAGCGAGAATTACAATGAGCAGTTCTTC
TRBJ1-3	TRBD1	NA	15	TRBV7-9	CASSPKGQSGNTIYF	TGTGCCAGCAGCCCAAAGGGACAGTCTGGAAACACCATATATTTT
TRBJ2-3	TRBD1	NA	15	TRBV29-1	CSVEDQHRGKDTQYF	TGCAGCGTTGAAGATCAGCACAGGGGAAAAGATACGCAGTATTTT
TRBJ2-7	TRBD1	NA	14	TRBV10-3	CAISSGTENYEQYF	TGTGCCATCAGCTCCGGGACAGAAAACTACGAGCAGTACTTC
TRBJ2-7	TRBD1	NA	16	TRBV5-1	CASSSNFGTESYEQYF	TGCGCCAGCAGCTCGAACTTCGGGACAGAGTCCTACGAGCAGTACTTC
TRBJ2-6	NA	NA	19	TRBV5-4	CASSPIRGRDLTGANVLTF	TGTGCCAGCAGCCCCATAAGGGGCCGTGACCTAACTGGGGCCAACGTCCTGACTTTC
TRBJ2-3	NA	NA	19	TRBV7-9	CASSSTYRDPGSRTDTQYF	TGTGCCAGCAGTTCAACGTACAGGGATCCGGGGTCGCGCACAGATACGCAGTATTTT
TRBJ1-5	NA	NA	15	TRBV2	CASSGAGRSNQPQHF	TGTGCCAGCAGTGGGGCAGGGCGGAGCAATCAGCCCCAGCATTTT
TRBJ2-7	TRBD1	NA	12	TRBV6-5	CASSWTGDEQYF	TGTGCCAGCAGCTGGACAGGGGACGAGCAGTACTTC
TRBJ2-1	NA	NA	14	TRBV10-1	CASSESSAYNEQFF	TGCGCCAGCAGTGAGTCCAGCGCGTACAATGAGCAGTTCTTC
TRBJ2-7	TRBD2	once	16	TRBV27	CASGPGLLAGIYEQYF	TGTGCCAGCGGCCCCGGCTTGCTAGCGGGAATCTACGAGCAGTACTTC
TRBJ2-7	NA	NA	19	TRBV5-1	CASRRTGHKLRNSSYEQYF	TGCGCCAGCAGACGGACGGGACATAAATTAAGGAATAGCTCCTACGAGCAGTACTTC
TRBJ2-4	TRBD1	NA	17	TRBV23-1	CASSPVTRGQAKNIQYF	TGCGCCAGCAGTCCCGTTACCCGAGGACAGGCTAAAAACATTCAGTACTTC
TRBJ2-7	NA	NA	14	TRBV5-1	CASRVGGFSYEQYF	TGCGCCAGCAGAGTTGGGGGGTTTTCTTACGAGCAGTACTTC
TRBJ1-2	NA	NA	15	TRBV27	CASSLSLRGGTGYTF	TGTGCCAGCAGTTTATCGCTGAGAGGGGGAACGGGCTACACCTTC
TRBJ2-7	TRBD1	NA	14	TRBV10-1	CASSPDRASYEQYF	TGCGCCAGCAGCCCCGACAGGGCCAGCTACGAGCAGTACTTC
TRBJ2-5	NA	NA	12	TRBV30	CAWINPEETQYF	TGTGCCTGGATCAACCCCGAGGAGACCCAGTACTTC
TRBJ1-2	NA	NA	14	TRBV30	CAWSVGTGSRDYTF	TGTGCCTGGAGTGTCGGAACAGGGTCAAGGGACTACACCTTC
TRBJ2-2	TRBD1	NA	17	TRBV24-1	CATSDDNRGWDTGELFF	TGTGCCACCAGTGATGACAACAGGGGGTGGGACACCGGGGAGCTGTTTTTT
TRBJ2-5	NA	NA	14	TRBV10-1	CASRPSLASAAQYF	TGCGCCAGCAGGCCTTCTTTAGCCTCCGCCGCCCAGTACTTC
TRBJ2-3	TRBD1	NA	17	TRBV7-9	CASSPVTGGLFTDTQYF	TGTGCCAGCAGCCCCGTGACAGGGGGCTTGTTCACAGATACGCAGTATTTT
TRBJ2-5	NA	NA	14	TRBV29-1	CSVVSTGIQETQYF	TGCAGCGTTGTATCCACCGGGATTCAAGAGACCCAGTACTTC
TRBJ2-3	TRBD2	NA	14	TRBV19	CASPRGRSTDTQYF	TGTGCCAGTCCTCGCGGGAGGAGCACAGATACGCAGTATTTT
TRBJ1-1	TRBD1	NA	13	TRBV12-5	CASGGDSLTEAFF	TGTGCTAGTGGGGGGGACAGCCTCACTGAAGCTTTCTTT
TRBJ1-4	NA	NA	14	TRBV6-1	CASSEARADEKLFF	TGTGCCAGCAGTGAAGCGAGGGCAGATGAAAAACTGTTTTTT
TRBJ2-7	NA	NA	16	TRBV5-6	CASSSARGRGSYEQYF	TGTGCCAGCAGCTCAGCTCGGGGCCGGGGGTCCTACGAGCAGTACTTC
TRBJ2-7	TRBD1	once	16	TRBV5-1	CASSLAGTGVGYEQYF	TGCGCCAGCAGCTTGGCCGGGACAGGGGTCGGCTACGAGCAGTACTTC
TRBJ2-1	NA	NA	17	TRBV21-1	CASSKGAGCIRYNEQFF	TGTGCCAGCAGCAAAGGGGCAGGGTGTATACGTTACAATGAGCAGTTCTTC
TRBJ2-7	TRBD2	NA	13	TRBV5-5	CASESGSGYEQYF	TGTGCCAGCGAAAGCGGGAGTGGATACGAGCAGTACTTC
TRBJ2-7	NA	NA	14	TRBV9	CASSVGTVLNEQYF	TGTGCCAGCAGCGTAGGGACAGTCTTGAACGAGCAGTACTTC
TRBJ1-1	TRBD1	NA	17	TRBV28	CASSPRRGMRGPTEAFF	TGTGCCAGCAGTCCCCGCCGGGGAATGAGGGGGCCCACTGAAGCTTTCTTT